Each of the 7 T cell receptor beta chains below was sequenced from the same sample in a study of CD4 T cells in relation to SARS-CoV-2 and coronaviruses (dated by TCRdb to the early 2020s). Which antigens these TCRs recognize remains unknown. Receptor libraries were prepared by the immunoSEQ multiplex PCR assay. Held by TCRdb, this immuneACCESS table contains in-frame sequences only and omits some clones. Under half of the omission traces to an unresolved V gene where checked; the cause of the rest is unknown. This sample has 35,000 to 50,000 clones in its table, and approximately 80% of those were observed once. The top ten clonotypes cover 1.4% of the sample. The sample taken for sequencing was naive CD4+ T cells from PBMCs, cultured in vitro. Explained via the paper, the cell subset or site label denotes: naive CD4+ T cells isolated by negative enrichment. The source is an adult with COVID-19.

This clone was counted a few times. The rearrangement joins TRBV2 to TRBJ1-1; D remains ambiguous. Germline V gene lookup returns CDR1 SNHLY and CDR2 FYNNEI. V lost 2 bases and J lost 3, with 4 bases in between. The CDR3 loop spans 12 amino acids. DNA of the CDR3: TGTGCCAGCAGTGAATCCGACACTGAAGCTTTCTTT. It specifies CASSESDTEAFF.

DNA of the CDR3: TGTGCCAGCAGTGAGGTTAGCCTAGCGGGAGGGAGGTCCTACAATGAGCAGTTCTTC. This codes for CASSEVSLAGGRSYNEQFF. The V gene is TRBV2, the J gene TRBJ2-1; 12 nucleotides align to TRBD2. The V gene's germline CDR1 is SNHLY and CDR2 FYNNEI. Unmatched junction bases numbered 10, after V lost 3 bases and J lost 1 base. This CDR3 has 19 residues.

The rearrangement links TRBV18 to TRBJ2-1; 9 nucleotides agree with TRBD2. V gave up 0 bases and J gave up 8 bases; unmatched junction bases: 5. CDR3 length equals 15 residues. CDR1 KGHSH and CDR2 LQKENI come from the germline V gene. CDR3 amino acids: CASSPPSGSIDEQFF. The CDR3 DNA follows: TGTGCCAGCTCACCACCTAGCGGGAGTATCGATGAGCAGTTCTTC. Based on the CDR3 plus reference TRBV18 and TRBJ2-1, the full variable domain is NAGVMQNPRHLVRRRGQEARLRCSPMKGHSHVYWYRQLPEEGLKFMVYLQKENIIDESGMPKERFSAEFPKEGPSILRIQQVVRGDSAAYFCASSPPSGSIDEQFFGPGTRLTVL.

The chain joins TRBV7-2 to TRBJ1-6, with a tentative D call TRBD1 (5 bases). Germline lookup yields CDR1 SGHTA and CDR2 FQGNSA. V was clipped by 3 bases and J by 7 bases, with 13 bases between them. This CDR3 region has 15 residues. The CDR3 DNA reads TGTGCCAGCAGCTTCTCGGGACTCCCAAATTCACCCCTCCACTTT. This gives the protein CASSFSGLPNSPLHF. The complete variable domain, with remaining parts taken from reference TRBV7-2 and TRBJ1-6, reads GAGVSQSPSNKVTEKGKDVELRCDPISGHTALYWYRQSLGQGLEFLIYFQGNSAPDKSGLPSDRFSAERTGGSVSTLTIQRTQQEDSAVYLCASSFSGLPNSPLHFGNGTRLTVT.

This sequence joins TRBV11-3 and TRBJ2-2; 7 nucleotides line up with TRBD1. The CDR3 has 17 amino acids. Germline V lookup: CDR1 SGHNT, CDR2 YENEEA. The V segment lost 1 base and the J segment 0 bases; nucleotides outside the gene matches: 5. The CDR3 loop is CASSLGTGPANTGELFF. DNA for the CDR3: TGTGCCAGCAGCTTAGGGACAGGACCCGCGAACACCGGGGAGCTGTTTTTT.

The chain carries TRBV6-5 and TRBJ1-1; D uncertain. CDR3 length: 16 amino acids. Germline CDR1 and CDR2: MNHEY and SVGAGI. Trimming left V 0 bases short and J 5 bases short, with 16 bases between. In DNA form, the CDR3 reads TGTGCCAGCAGTTACTCGATGAGGGAAGGAAGGACTGAAGCTTTCTTT. It specifies CASSYSMREGRTEAFF.

V and J are TRBV2 and TRBJ2-7; perhaps TRBD1 as D (7 bases). This CDR3 region has 15 residues. Germline V gene sequence: CDR1 SNHLY, CDR2 FYNNEI. V lost 6 bases to trimming and J lost 3 bases, with 18 bases between them. The CDR3 is CASRGGSGQYYEQYF. DNA of the CDR3: TGTGCCAGCAGGGGGGGTTCGGGACAGTACTACGAGCAGTACTTC.